This passage covers 28 T cell receptor beta chains from one sample sequenced in a study of beta chain features in type 1 diabetes. Since all of the isolated RNA was reverse transcribed, expressed TCRB transcripts were what got sequenced. Profiled with immunoSEQ multiplex PCR; TCRdb holds only in-frame clones, not every one. The repertoire has approximately 300,000 clones, 9.5% to 11% of them found once; the top ten carry 0.015%. Sequencing was carried out using naive CD4+ T cells from blood. Receptor source: a woman between 25 and 40 years old in good health.

The chain links TRBV29-1 to TRBJ2-7; no firm D call. Trimming stripped 4 bases from V and 5 bases from J, with 6 bases between. Germline values: CDR1 SQVTM, CDR2 ANQGSEA. CDR3 length: 10 amino acids. The CDR3 protein is CSVVQNEQYF. The CDR3 nucleotides read TGCAGCGTTGTTCAGAACGAGCAGTACTTC.

This sequence joins TRBV28 and TRBJ2-7, with 11 bases identical to TRBD2. Looked up from germline, CDR1 is MDHEN and CDR2 is SYDVKM. There are 16 residues in the CDR3. V trimming: 3 bases; J trimming: 1 base; junction bases outside the gene matches: 5. The CDR3 DNA follows: TGTGCCAGCAGTTTGGTGGTAGCGGGAGGGTCCTACGAGCAGTACTTC. Translating it yields CASSLVVAGGSYEQYF.

The chain links TRBV30 to TRBJ1-1; D remains unclear. This CDR3 has 15 amino acids. Germline CDR1 is GTSNPN and CDR2 is SVGIG (reference sequence). The V gene lost 0 bases and the J gene lost 0 bases, with 11 bases spanning the gap. CDR3 DNA: TGTGCCTGGAGTGTACGGCTGGGCCTGAACACTGAAGCTTTCTTT. Translated, it gives CAWSVRLGLNTEAFF.

This clone showed up just a few times. The chain is built from TRBV29-1 and TRBJ1-2; weak D call: TRBD1 (6 bases). V gave up 7 bases and J gave up 2 bases, with 14 bases separating them. Germline assignment: CDR1 SQVTM and CDR2 ANQGSEA. The CDR3 runs to 13 residues. The chain's CDR3 is CSARTDLNYGYTF. DNA for the CDR3: TGCAGCGCCAGGACAGATTTAAACTATGGCTACACCTTC. Using reference TRBV29-1 and TRBJ1-2 for the parts outside the CDR3, the full variable domain is SAVISQKPSRDICQRGTSLTIQCQVDSQVTMMFWYRQQPGQSLTLIATANQGSEATYESGFVIDKFPISRPNLTFSTLTVSNMSPEDSSIYLCSARTDLNYGYTFGSGTRLTVV.

This clone came up a few times. The chain has TRBV10-3 and TRBJ2-5; 8 bases align to TRBD2. Per the germline V gene, CDR1 is ENHRY and CDR2 is SYGVKD. The J segment lost 4 bases and the V segment lost 3 bases, leaving 7 bases of the junction unmatched. The CDR3 has 15 residues. CDR3: CAISDDGRAGETQYF. In DNA, the CDR3 is TGTGCCATCAGTGATGACGGGAGGGCAGGAGAGACCCAGTACTTC.

The chain is built from TRBV4-2 and TRBJ2-2; D gene unclear. V was clipped by 1 base and J by 1 base, with 7 bases between them. The CDR3 runs 15 residues. Germline loops: CDR1 LGHNA, CDR2 YNFKEQ. The CDR3 protein is CASSQVPGNTGELFF. The CDR3 DNA sequence: TGTGCCAGCAGCCAAGTCCCGGGGAACACCGGGGAGCTGTTTTTT.

The chain couples TRBV7-2 to TRBJ2-7; 8 positions agree with TRBD2. The CDR3 totals 14 residues. Trimming took 3 bases from V and 7 from J; bases not matched to a gene: 8. The germline gives CDR1 SGHTA, CDR2 FQGNSA. The CDR3 coding sequence is TGTGCCAGCAGCTTCGGGGGGGGAGTCGGTGAGCAGTACTTC. Translation: CASSFGGGVGEQYF. The complete variable domain, with remaining parts taken from reference TRBV7-2 and TRBJ2-7, reads GAGVSQSPSNKVTEKGKDVELRCDPISGHTALYWYRQSLGQGLEFLIYFQGNSAPDKSGLPSDRFSAERTGGSVSTLTIQRTQQEDSAVYLCASSFGGGVGEQYFGPGTRLTVT.

The chain links TRBV5-1 to TRBJ2-1, with 7 bases fitting TRBD2. Losses at the gene ends were 7 bases for V and 7 bases for J; bases not matched to a gene: 11. The germline V gene encodes CDR1 SGHRS and CDR2 YFSETQ. The CDR3 is 14 residues long. CDR3 amino acids: CASAGLAETNEQFF. The DNA for the CDR3 is TGCGCCAGCGCAGGGCTAGCGGAAACAAATGAGCAGTTCTTC. The full variable domain, completed using reference TRBV5-1 and TRBJ2-1, is KAGVTQTPRYLIKTRGQQVTLSCSPISGHRSVSWYQQTPGQGLQFLFEYFSETQRNKGNFPGRFSGRQFSNSRSEMNVSTLELGDSALYLCASAGLAETNEQFFGPGTRLTVL.

This chain joins TRBV2 and TRBJ2-1; tentatively, D is TRBD1 (6 bases). In germline, CDR1 is SNHLY, CDR2 FYNNEI. This CDR3 contains 14 residues. Trimming took off 7 bases at V and 4 bases at J, with 14 bases between the two ends. CDR3 DNA sequence: TGTGCCAGCAAAGGGGACACATTTTACAATGAGCAGTTCTTC. It is translated as CASKGDTFYNEQFF.

This clone was seen a handful of times. Other nucleotide sequences from this sample produce the same CDR3. In DNA, the CDR3 is TGTGCCAGCTCAGGGACAGGGGACACTGAAGCTTTCTTT. Its protein product is CASSGTGDTEAFF. The chain uses TRBV18 and TRBJ1-1; 10 bases are shared with TRBD1. Germline CDR1 and CDR2: KGHSH and LQKENI. The trim removed 5 bases at V and 3 bases at J, leaving 0 bases unmatched. The CDR3 has 13 residues.

In this sample, this clone turned up a few times. V usage is TRBV29-1 and J usage is TRBJ1-2; TRBD1 aligns across 9 bases. V was clipped by 7 bases and J by 10 bases; unmatched bases: 10. The V gene's germline CDR1 is SQVTM and CDR2 ANQGSEA. This CDR3 spans 12 amino acids. CDR3 residues: CSANGQGTLYTF. CDR3 nucleotides: TGCAGCGCAAACGGACAGGGGACGCTCTACACCTTC.

This clone was detected only a few times. The CDR3 sequence: CASSPTGGQPQHF. The CDR3 region has the DNA TGTGCCAGCAGCCCCACCGGGGGTCAGCCCCAGCATTTT. V and J are TRBV6-5 and TRBJ1-5; the D gene is possibly TRBD1 (5 bases). V lost 6 bases to trimming and J lost 6 bases, with 12 bases between them. This CDR3 region has 13 residues. Germline V gene data show CDR1 as MNHEY and CDR2 as SVGAGI.

The chain employs TRBV5-1 and TRBJ2-1, with D perhaps TRBD2 (5 bases). There are 14 residues in the CDR3. The germline CDR1 and CDR2 sequences are SGHRS and YFSETQ. V shed 1 base and J shed 12 bases, with 17 bases lying between them. The CDR3 loop is CASSLNGNKYGQFF. The CDR3 DNA reads as TGCGCCAGCAGCTTGAACGGGAACAAATACGGGCAGTTCTTC.

This clone occurred a few times. The chain joins TRBV23-1 to TRBJ2-7; 11 bases line up with TRBD1. TRBV23-1 is filed as an ORF, its function uncertain. CDR3 length equals 16 residues. With V trimmed by 2 bases and J by 6 bases, 9 bases remained unmatched. Here the CDR3 reads CASSQQTGQGVCEQYF. The CDR3 coding sequence is TGCGCCAGCAGTCAACAGACGGGACAGGGGGTTTGCGAGCAGTACTTC.

This clone was observed a handful of times. This same CDR3 is encoded by further DNA sequences in the sample. This chain connects TRBV9 to TRBJ1-1, with D perhaps TRBD1 (5 bases). CDR3 size: 13 residues. V lost 4 bases, J lost 2 bases, and 9 bases lay in between. The germline gives CDR1 SGDLS, CDR2 YYNGEE. CDR3 sequence: CASSTTGNTEAFF. The CDR3 DNA follows: TGTGCCAGCAGCACCACAGGAAACACTGAAGCTTTCTTT.

V usage is TRBV23-1 and J usage is TRBJ1-5; tentatively, D is TRBD1 (5 bases). TRBV23-1 is an ORF, and what it does is uncertain. Trimming removed 0 bases at V and 3 bases at J, with 15 bases between. There are 17 residues in the CDR3. CDR3 loop: CASSQSQQGGDNQPQHF. CDR3 coding DNA: TGCGCCAGCAGTCAATCCCAGCAGGGTGGAGACAATCAGCCCCAGCATTTT.

The table lists this clone with a few counts. Other DNA sequences in the sample encode the same CDR3. The chain couples TRBV28 to TRBJ1-1, with TRBD1 identical over 9 bases. With V trimmed by 4 bases and J by 5 bases, 5 bases remained unmatched. Per germline, CDR1 MDHEN and CDR2 SYDVKM. The CDR3 has 14 amino acids. The DNA of the CDR3 is TGTGCCAGCAGTTCCGGACAGGGGTTGACTGAAGCTTTCTTT. Encoded protein: CASSSGQGLTEAFF.

This clone occurred a few times. This chain uses TRBV19 with TRBJ2-5, with a possible D match to TRBD2 (5 bases). With 6 bases removed from V and 5 bases from J, the gap between germline ends came to 10 bases. This CDR3 contains 12 residues. The germline CDR1 and CDR2 sequences are LNHDA and SQIVND (reference sequence). As DNA, the CDR3 is TGTGCCAGTAGGAACCAGCGGGAGACCCAGTACTTC. This codes for CASRNQRETQYF.

This clone appeared a few times. This chain links TRBV27 with TRBJ2-7; 7 positions agree with TRBD1. With 6 bases clipped from V and 2 bases from J, the junction kept 4 bases outside the gene matches. The CDR3 length is 13 residues. In germline, CDR1 is MNHEY, CDR2 SMNVEV (reference sequence). The CDR3 DNA sequence: TGTGCCAGCAGACGGACAGGCCCCTACGAGCAGTACTTC. It codes for CASRRTGPYEQYF.

This clone was observed a handful of times. The rearrangement joins TRBV7-9 to TRBJ2-5; TRBD1 might be the D (6 bases). Germline V lookup: CDR1 SEHNR, CDR2 FQNEAQ (reference sequence). The CDR3 runs to 15 residues. Trimming shortened V by 1 base and J by 1 base, and 10 bases separated the two germline ends. The CDR3 sequence: CASSLVQGFQETQYF. The CDR3 DNA reads TGTGCCAGCAGCTTAGTTCAGGGGTTCCAAGAGACCCAGTACTTC. Variable domain in full (rest from reference TRBV7-9 and TRBJ2-5): DTGVSQNPRHKITKRGQNVTFRCDPISEHNRLYWYRQTLGQGPEFLTYFQNEAQLEKSRLLSDRFSAERPKGSFSTLEIQRTEQGDSAMYLCASSLVQGFQETQYFGPGTRLLVL.

The V call is TRBV19, the J call TRBJ2-7; 8 bases match TRBD2. Germline CDR1 is LNHDA and CDR2 is SQIVND (reference sequence). The junction had 8 bases not matched to a gene; V was cut back by 8 bases and J by 2 bases. The CDR3 is 14 residues long. In nucleotides, the CDR3 is TGTGCCAGTTTGAGCACTAGCGGACCCTACGAGCAGTACTTC. This gives the protein CASLSTSGPYEQYF.

This clone was recorded a few times. This chain links TRBV7-2 with TRBJ2-7; D remains ambiguous. CDR3 length equals 12 residues. The V gene's germline CDR1 is SGHTA and CDR2 FQGNSA. The germline V and J ends were trimmed by 2 bases and 6 bases, with 8 bases remaining between them. CDR3 DNA sequence: TGTGCCAGCAGCTTACCCCTTTTCGAGCAGTACTTC. Encoded protein: CASSLPLFEQYF. Drawing the rest from reference TRBV7-2 and TRBJ2-7, the complete variable domain is GAGVSQSPSNKVTEKGKDVELRCDPISGHTALYWYRQSLGQGLEFLIYFQGNSAPDKSGLPSDRFSAERTGGSVSTLTIQRTQQEDSAVYLCASSLPLFEQYFGPGTRLTVT.

The chain uses TRBV19 and TRBJ1-4, with D uncertain. The CDR3 contains 14 residues. CDR1 and CDR2 from the germline V gene are LNHDA and SQIVND (reference sequence). V was trimmed by 6 bases and J by 7 bases, leaving 15 bases between them. CDR3 DNA sequence: TGTGCCAGTAGATTGGCGGGTTTCGGTGAAAAACTGTTTTTT. Protein product: CASRLAGFGEKLFF.

The chain carries TRBV11-3 and TRBJ2-7, with 10 bases aligning to TRBD1. Germline V gene sequence: CDR1 SGHNT, CDR2 YENEEA. J gave up 1 base and V 5 bases, and 5 bases lay outside the gene matches. This CDR3 spans 15 amino acids. The CDR3: CASSPGQGKSYEQYF. The CDR3 bases are TGTGCCAGCAGCCCGGGACAGGGGAAATCCTACGAGCAGTACTTC.

V and J are TRBV11-2 and TRBJ2-4, with TRBD2 matching 10 bases. The V gene end was trimmed by 1 base and the J gene end by 0 bases; junction bases not matched to a gene: 3. This CDR3 is built from 17 residues. CDR1 is SGHAT and CDR2 is FQNNGV in the germline V gene. The CDR3 loop is CASSLAPSGGAKNIQYF. The CDR3 coding sequence is TGTGCCAGCAGCTTAGCCCCTAGCGGGGGAGCCAAAAACATTCAGTACTTC.

This clone was observed a few times. One end of the junction does not line up with germline, which may come from a read error. This sequence joins TRBV7-7 and TRBJ2-2; 7 bases agree with TRBD2. This CDR3 is 16 amino acids long. Germline V gene lookup returns CDR1 SSHAT and CDR2 FNYEAQ (reference sequence). The CDR3 loop reads CASSLSPSGNTGELFF. In DNA form, the CDR3 reads TGTGCTAGCAGCTTATCGCCTAGCGGGAACACCGGGGAGCTGTTTTTT.

The chain uses TRBV6-6 and TRBJ1-2, with TRBD1 identical over 10 bases. The CDR3 extends over 15 amino acids. Germline V gene lookup returns CDR1 MNHNY and CDR2 SVGAGI (reference sequence). V shed 8 bases, J shed 5 bases, and the junction held 11 bases outside the gene matches. This chain's CDR3 is CASGPRDRGLYGYTF. Here the CDR3 DNA reads TGTGCCAGCGGCCCCAGGGACAGGGGCTTGTATGGCTACACCTTC.

The V call is TRBV25-1, the J call TRBJ2-1, with 7 bases aligning to TRBD2. Trimming removed 7 bases from V and 2 bases from J; junction bases left unmatched: 11. Germline V CDR1 and CDR2: MGHDK, SYGVNS. This CDR3 is 16 amino acids long. Written as DNA, the CDR3 is TGTGCCAGCATTGAGAACCGGGGAGGGGCCTACAATGAGCAGTTCTTC. Translated, it gives CASIENRGGAYNEQFF.